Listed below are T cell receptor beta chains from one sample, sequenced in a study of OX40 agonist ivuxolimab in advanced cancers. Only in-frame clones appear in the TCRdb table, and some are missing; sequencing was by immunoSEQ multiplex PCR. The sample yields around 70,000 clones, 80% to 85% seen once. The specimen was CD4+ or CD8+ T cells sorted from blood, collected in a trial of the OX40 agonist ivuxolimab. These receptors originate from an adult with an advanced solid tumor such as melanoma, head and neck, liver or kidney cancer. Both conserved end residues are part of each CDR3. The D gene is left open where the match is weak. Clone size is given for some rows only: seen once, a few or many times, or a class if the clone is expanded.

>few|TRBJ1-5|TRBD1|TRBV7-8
TGTGCCAGCAGCGCCCAACAGGGGGGACAGCCCCAGCATTTT
CASSAQQGGQPQHF
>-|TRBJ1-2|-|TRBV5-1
TGCGCCAGCAGCTCCCAAAAGGGTGGGGATGGCTACACCTTC
CASSSQKGGDGYTF
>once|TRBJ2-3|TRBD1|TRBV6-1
TGTGCCAGCCCTTCACAGGGGTGGGATACGCAGTATTTT
CASPSQGWDTQYF
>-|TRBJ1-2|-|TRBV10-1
TGCGCCAGCAGTGATAGGACAAACTATGGCTACACCTTC
CASSDRTNYGYTF
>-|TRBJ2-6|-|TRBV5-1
TGCGCCAGCAGCTTGACAGTTCCTGGGGCCAACGTCCTGACTTTC
CASSLTVPGANVLTF
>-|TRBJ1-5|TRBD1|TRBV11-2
TGTGCCACCTCACAGGGGGTGAATCAGCCCCAGCATTTT
CATSQGVNQPQHF
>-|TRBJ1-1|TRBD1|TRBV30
TGTGCCCAGGGGGAAGTAGAAGCTTTCTTT
CAQGEVEAFF
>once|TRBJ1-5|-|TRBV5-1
TGCGCCAGCAGCTTGGAAGGGGGGAAGGAGCCCCAGCATTTT
CASSLEGGKEPQHF
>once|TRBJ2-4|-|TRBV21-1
TGTGCCAGCAGCAAAAGGTGCAGCCCGGGACTGATCGCTCCTCTAGCCAAAAACATTCAGTACTTC
CASSKRCSPGLIAPLAKNIQYF
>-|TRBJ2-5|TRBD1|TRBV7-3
TGTGCCAGCAGCCCTAGGACAGGGCACGAGACCCAGTACTTC
CASSPRTGHETQYF
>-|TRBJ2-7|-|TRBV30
TGTGCCTGGAGTGCGGGGGTCGGAGCGCAATTC
CAWSAGVGAQF
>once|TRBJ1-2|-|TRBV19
TGTGCCAGTAGTTTTCAATCTCGGGACACCGTCTATGGCTACACCTTC
CASSFQSRDTVYGYTF
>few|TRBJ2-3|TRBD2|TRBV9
TGTGCCAGCAGCGTAGGGCTAGCGGGAGTCGCAGATACGCAGTATTTT
CASSVGLAGVADTQYF
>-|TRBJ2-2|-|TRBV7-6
TGTGCCAGCAGTAGAGTCTCGGGCGGGAACACCGGGGAGCTGTTTTTT
CASSRVSGGNTGELFF
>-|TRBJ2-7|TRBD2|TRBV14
TGTGCCAGCAGCCTCCTAGCGGGAGGGCCGACCTACGAGCAGTACTTC
CASSLLAGGPTYEQYF